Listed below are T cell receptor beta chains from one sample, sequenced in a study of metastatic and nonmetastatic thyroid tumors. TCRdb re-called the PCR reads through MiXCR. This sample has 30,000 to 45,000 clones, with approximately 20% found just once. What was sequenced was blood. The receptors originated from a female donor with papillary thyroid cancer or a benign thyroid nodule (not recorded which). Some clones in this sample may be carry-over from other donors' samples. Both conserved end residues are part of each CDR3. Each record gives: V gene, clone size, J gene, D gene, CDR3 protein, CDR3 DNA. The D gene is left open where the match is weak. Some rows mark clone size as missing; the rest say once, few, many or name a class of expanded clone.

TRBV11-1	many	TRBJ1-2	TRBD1	CASSSQGAGYGYTF	TGTGCCAGCAGCTCACAGGGGGCGGGCTATGGCTACACCTTC
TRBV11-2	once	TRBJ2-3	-	CVSSFDSPGGSDTQYF	TGTGTCAGCAGCTTTGATTCCCCTGGGGGGTCAGATACGCAGTATTTT
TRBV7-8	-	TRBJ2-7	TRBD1	CASSLGGTGIYEQYF	TGTGCCAGCAGCTTAGGCGGGACAGGGATTTACGAGCAGTACTTC
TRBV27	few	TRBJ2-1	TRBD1	CASSLGTGVNEQFF	TGCGCCAGCAGTTTAGGGACAGGTGTCAATGAGCAGTTCTTC
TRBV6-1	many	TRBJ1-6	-	CASSQDGGYNSPLHF	TGTGCCAGCAGTCAAGACGGTGGCTATAATTCACCCCTCCACTTT
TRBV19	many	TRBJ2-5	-	CASSSLERETQYF	TGTGCCAGTAGTAGCCTCGAAAGAGAGACCCAGTACTTC
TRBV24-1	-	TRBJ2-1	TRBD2	CATSDRVPSGRDNEQFF	TGTGCCACCAGTGACCGGGTTCCTAGCGGAAGGGACAATGAGCAGTTCTTC
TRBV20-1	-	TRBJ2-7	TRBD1	CSARPTGGVDEQYF	TGCAGTGCTAGGCCCACAGGGGGAGTGGACGAGCAGTACTTC
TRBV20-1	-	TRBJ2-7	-	CSATDLAYEQYF	TGCAGTGCTACGGACCTAGCCTACGAGCAGTACTTC
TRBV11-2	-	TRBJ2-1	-	CASSLRWGAPYNEQFF	TGTGCCAGCAGCTTACGGTGGGGGGCGCCCTACAATGAGCAGTTCTTC
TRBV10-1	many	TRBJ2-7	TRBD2	CATPRGRGRGPSSYEQYF	TGCGCCACCCCTAGGGGGCGCGGGAGGGGACCGAGCTCCTACGAGCAGTACTTC
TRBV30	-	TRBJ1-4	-	CAWRTGFEKLFF	TGTGCCTGGAGGACAGGTTTTGAAAAACTGTTTTTT
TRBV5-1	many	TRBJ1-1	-	CASIKDSMNTEAFF	TGCGCCAGCATCAAGGACAGCATGAACACTGAAGCTTTCTTT
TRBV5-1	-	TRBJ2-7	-	CASSLATSVTRRYF	TGCGCCAGCAGCTTGGCGACATCTGTTACGAGGCGGTACTTC
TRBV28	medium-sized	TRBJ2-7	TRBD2	CASSSSGTSSSEQYF	TGTGCCAGCAGTTCCTCCGGGACTAGCTCGTCCGAGCAGTACTTC
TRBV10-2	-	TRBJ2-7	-	CASRKGLYEKYF	TGCGCCAGCAGAAAGGGTCTCTACGAGAAGTACTTC
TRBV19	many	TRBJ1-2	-	CASPRAPRGYTF	TGTGCCTCACCGAGGGCCCCCCGGGGCTACACCTTC
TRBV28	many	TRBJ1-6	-	CASSQQSDSYNSPLHF	TGTGCCAGCAGTCAGCAAAGTGACTCCTATAATTCACCCCTCCACTTT
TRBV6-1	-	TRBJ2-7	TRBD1	CASGTGTGGREQYF	TGTGCCAGCGGAACCGGGACAGGGGGCCGAGAGCAGTACTTC